The 19 T cell receptor beta chains below were found in one sample sequenced in a study of blood T cell repertoires in COVID-19. This table comes from immunoSEQ multiplex PCR, and its TCRdb copy is limited to in-frame clones, with some not included. The sample records 300,000 to 400,000 clones, over 75% being singletons. Sequencing was carried out using PBMCs or T cells enriched from blood (not recorded which). These receptors originate from a man aged 25-40 years who had recovered from COVID-19.

The sample holds a few counts of this clone. The rearrangement links TRBV7-7 to TRBJ2-2; TRBD2 matches at 13 bases. The CDR3 runs to 16 residues. CDR1 and CDR2 from the germline V gene are SSHAT and FNYEAQ (reference sequence). J was trimmed by 5 bases and V by 5 bases; bases with no gene match: 5. CDR3: CASSQRLAGGTGELFF. The CDR3 DNA reads as TGTGCCAGCAGCCAACGACTAGCGGGAGGAACCGGGGAGCTGTTTTTT. The entire variable domain, with the rest obtained from reference TRBV7-7 and TRBJ2-2, is as follows: GAGVSQSPRYKVTKRGQDVTLRCDPISSHATLYWYQQALGQGPEFLTYFNYEAQPDKSGLPSDRFSAERPEGSISTLTIQRTEQRDSAMYRCASSQRLAGGTGELFFGEGSRLTVL.

The chain uses TRBV4-1 and TRBJ2-5, with D perhaps being TRBD1 or TRBD2 (5 bases each). CDR1 and CDR2 from the germline V gene are MGHRA and YSYEKL. This CDR3 has 16 amino acids. V lost 5 bases, J lost 7 bases, and 23 bases lay in between. The CDR3 region is CASSKGALGSDGTQYF. In nucleotides, the CDR3 is TGCGCCAGCAGCAAAGGGGCTCTTGGTAGCGATGGGACCCAGTACTTC.

The table lists this clone with a count of one. V gene TRBV19 combines with J gene TRBJ1-6, with a possible D match to TRBD1 (6 bases). CDR1 and CDR2 (germline): LNHDA, SQIVND (reference sequence). V was trimmed by 4 bases and J by 8 bases, leaving 12 bases between them. The CDR3 is 14 residues long. Written as DNA, the CDR3 is TGTGCCAGTAGTAGACAGGCCAACGATTCACCCCTCCACTTT. This translates into CASSRQANDSPLHF. Filled out from reference TRBV19 and TRBJ1-6, the complete variable domain reads DGGITQSPKYLFRKEGQNVTLSCEQNLNHDAMYWYRQDPGQGLRLIYYSQIVNDFQKGDIAEGYSVSREKKESFPLTVTSAQKNPTAFYLCASSRQANDSPLHFGNGTRLTVT.

The chain has TRBV5-1 and TRBJ2-7; 11 positions agree with TRBD2. This CDR3 spans 15 amino acids. The germline V gene encodes CDR1 SGHRS and CDR2 YFSETQ. V was clipped by 0 bases and J by 3 bases; unmatched bases: 2. This CDR3 is CASSLVSGGDYEQYF. CDR3 nucleotides: TGCGCCAGCAGCTTGGTTAGCGGGGGGGACTACGAGCAGTACTTC.

The rearrangement uses TRBV9 and TRBJ2-1; TRBD2 matches 11 bases. The V segment lost 3 bases and the J segment 7 bases; nucleotides outside the gene matches: 6. The CDR3 is made up of 15 amino acids. Germline V gene lookup returns CDR1 SGDLS and CDR2 YYNGEE. CDR3 sequence: CASSDSGGARNEQFF. CDR3 in DNA: TGTGCCAGCAGCGATAGCGGGGGGGCAAGGAATGAGCAGTTCTTC.

The CDR3 spells CASRPFGGTYGYTF. In DNA form, the CDR3 reads TGTGCCAGCAGACCTTTCGGGGGGACCTATGGCTACACCTTC. The chain has TRBV27 and TRBJ1-2; weak D call: TRBD1 (5 bases). The CDR3 contains 14 residues. Germline V gene lookup returns CDR1 MNHEY and CDR2 SMNVEV (reference sequence). Trimming left V 6 bases short and J 4 bases short, with 15 bases between.

This rearrangement joins TRBV5-4 to TRBJ2-2; D remains ambiguous. Germline lookup yields CDR1 SGHNT and CDR2 YYREEE (reference sequence). The CDR3 runs 13 residues. V gave up 0 bases and J gave up 6 bases, with 6 bases separating them. CDR3 region: CASSLGVSGELFF. CDR3 DNA: TGTGCCAGCAGCTTGGGCGTGTCCGGGGAGCTGTTTTTT.

There are a few counts of this clone. V and J are TRBV19 and TRBJ1-5; 10 bases fit TRBD1. V lost 10 bases, J lost 1 base, and 4 bases stayed unmatched. Germline values: CDR1 LNHDA, CDR2 SQIVND (reference sequence). There are 14 residues in the CDR3. The CDR3 loop reads CAKRDRGSNQPQHF. Written as DNA, the CDR3 is TGTGCCAAACGGGACAGGGGAAGCAATCAGCCCCAGCATTTT.

The V call is TRBV5-4, the J call TRBJ2-5; D is possibly TRBD2 (6 bases). Germline lookup yields CDR1 SGHNT and CDR2 YYREEE (reference sequence). The CDR3 runs to 14 residues. V was shortened by 0 bases and J by 1 base, with 7 bases between the two germline ends. The CDR3 protein is CASSLGRVQETQYF. The CDR3 coding sequence is TGTGCCAGCAGCTTGGGGAGGGTCCAAGAGACCCAGTACTTC.

The rearrangement links TRBV27 to TRBJ2-3, with D possibly TRBD1 on 6 matching bases. The V gene lost 5 bases and the J gene lost 2 bases, with 11 bases spanning the gap. This CDR3 has 14 residues. From germline, CDR1 is MNHEY and CDR2 SMNVEV (reference sequence). CDR3 coding DNA: TGTGCCAGCAGTCGACAGGATCTCACAGATACGCAGTATTTT. As protein: CASSRQDLTDTQYF.

The chain employs TRBV6-5 and TRBJ2-1; 9 bases line up with TRBD2. The germline gives CDR1 MNHEY, CDR2 SVGAGI. V was pared by 3 bases and J by 6 bases, with 6 bases of the junction left unmatched. The CDR3 is 15 amino acids. CDR3 DNA: TGTGCCAGCAGTTATATTGCGGGGGGGCTCAATGAGCAGTTCTTC. It yields the protein CASSYIAGGLNEQFF.

This rearrangement joins TRBV7-8 to TRBJ1-4, with TRBD1 matching 11 bases. With 5 bases clipped from V and 7 bases from J, the junction kept 3 bases outside the gene matches. Germline V gene data show CDR1 as SGHVS and CDR2 as FQNEAQ. CDR3 length: 14 residues. The CDR3 bases are TGTGCCAGCAGCGCGGACAGGGGGCGTGAAAAACTGTTTTTT. It is translated as CASSADRGREKLFF.

In its sample, this clone was seen once. The chain uses TRBV28 and TRBJ2-2, with a weak D call TRBD1 (6 bases). Germline CDR1 is MDHEN and CDR2 is SYDVKM. The V and J ends lost 6 bases and 8 bases respectively, with 16 bases between them. This CDR3 contains 14 residues. Here the CDR3 reads CASSLQGGRGELFF. DNA for the CDR3: TGTGCCAGCAGCCTCCAAGGGGGTCGTGGGGAGCTGTTTTTT.

The chain is built from TRBV30 and TRBJ2-2; D may be TRBD1 (5 bases). The V and J ends lost 5 bases and 6 bases respectively, with 16 bases between them. Germline V gene data show CDR1 as GTSNPN and CDR2 as SVGIG (reference sequence). The CDR3 runs 14 residues. CDR3 sequence (DNA): TGTGCCTGGTCGTGGGGCAGCCAGGCCGGGGAGCTGTTTTTT. Amino acids: CAWSWGSQAGELFF.

The chain uses TRBV30 and TRBJ1-3, with D uncertain. Trimming removed 5 bases at V and 0 bases at J, with 14 bases between. The CDR3 is 15 amino acids. CDR1 is GTSNPN and CDR2 is SVGIG in the germline V gene (reference sequence). The CDR3 protein is CAWGDWRSSGNTIYF. Written as DNA, the CDR3 is TGTGCCTGGGGGGATTGGCGGTCCTCTGGAAACACCATATATTTT.

A single count supports this clone. This chain joins TRBV2 and TRBJ2-1; D uncertain. V was trimmed by 7 bases and J by 4 bases, leaving 5 bases between them. This CDR3 comprises 11 residues. Germline V CDR1 and CDR2: SNHLY, FYNNEI. CDR3 sequence: CASTRYNEQFF. In DNA form, the CDR3 reads TGTGCCAGCACTCGGTACAATGAGCAGTTCTTC.

This clone was recorded a few times. The chain couples TRBV5-6 to TRBJ1-6; the D is unclear. Deletions cut 1 base from V and 4 bases from J, with 12 bases between. The V gene's germline CDR1 is SGHDT and CDR2 YYEEEE. The CDR3 covers 16 residues. The CDR3 coding sequence is TGTGCCAGCAGCTTGACTGGGAGGGCGTATAATTCACCCCTCCACTTT. This gives the protein CASSLTGRAYNSPLHF.

The rearrangement links TRBV9 to TRBJ1-2, with D maybe TRBD1 (5 bases). Trimming shortened V by 0 bases and J by 3 bases, and 9 bases separated the two germline ends. The CDR3 is made up of 14 amino acids. CDR1 and CDR2 from the germline V gene are SGDLS and YYNGEE. This chain's CDR3 is CASSVGGRDYGYTF. The CDR3 coding sequence is TGTGCCAGCAGCGTAGGGGGCAGGGACTATGGCTACACCTTC.

The rearrangement uses TRBV24-1 and TRBJ2-2; tentatively, D is TRBD1 (5 bases). This CDR3 comprises 13 residues. Germline CDR1 KGHDR, CDR2 SFDVKD. V was trimmed by 7 bases and J by 4 bases, leaving 9 bases between them. This CDR3 is CATSRVGTGELFF. The CDR3 nucleotides are TGTGCCACCAGCAGGGTCGGCACCGGGGAGCTGTTTTTT.